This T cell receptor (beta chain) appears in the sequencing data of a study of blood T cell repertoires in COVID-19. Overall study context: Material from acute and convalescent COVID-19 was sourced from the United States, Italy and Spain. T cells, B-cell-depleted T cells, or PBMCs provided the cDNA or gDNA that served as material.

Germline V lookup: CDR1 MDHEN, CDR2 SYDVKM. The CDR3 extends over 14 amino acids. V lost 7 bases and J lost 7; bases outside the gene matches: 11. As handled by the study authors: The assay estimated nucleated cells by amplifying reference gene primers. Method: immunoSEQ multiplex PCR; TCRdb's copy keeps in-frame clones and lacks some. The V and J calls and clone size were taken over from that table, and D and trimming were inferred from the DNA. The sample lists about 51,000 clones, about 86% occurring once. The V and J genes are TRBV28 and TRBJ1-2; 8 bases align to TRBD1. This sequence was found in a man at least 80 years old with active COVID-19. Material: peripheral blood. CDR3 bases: TGTGCCAGCACAGGGGGCGCGTTACAAGGTGGCTACACCTTC. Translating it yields CASTGGALQGGYTF.